Sequencing of this TCR beta chain was carried out in a study of post-analysis software for immune sequencing data. Study results and limitations: In patients, about 5 TRBV segments were more frequent than in controls, with TRBV5-6, TRBV5-1 and TRBV20-1 among them. Diversity measured as normalized Chao1 was significantly lower in multiple sclerosis patients than in controls. Under F measure analysis, samples from one preparation batch co-clustered strongly.

This clonotype showed up just a few times. Its antigen is still unknown. Trimming left V 5 bases short and J 4 bases short, with 17 bases between. The CDR3 covers 15 residues. TCR beta libraries were prepared from cDNA with unique molecular identifiers. TCRdb redid the calling of the PCR reads with MiXCR, one entry per CDR3 protein. This sample has 600,000 to 750,000 distinct CDR3 sequences, with approximately 60% found just once. Specimen: blood. The sequence derives from a girl aged 2-15 years with multiple sclerosis. The chain has TRBV12-3 or TRBV12-4 and TRBJ2-5; D is perhaps TRBD2 (6 bases). The CDR3 region has the DNA TGTGCCAGCAGTGCGACCGGAACTAGCCCAGAGACCCAGTACTTC. Translated: CASSATGTSPETQYF.